Sequencing of this TCR beta chain was carried out in a study of T cells after posttransplantation cyclophosphamide. Whole-study findings and limits: Tissue-infiltrating T cells from skin or gut overlapped little with blood T cells. Later post-transplant blood repertoires were often dominated by donor CD8+ memory clones. Recipient CMV seropositivity and CMV reactivation strongly tracked TRB clonality.

Here immunoSEQ multiplex PCR was the method, and the copy in TCRdb shows in-frame clones only, minus some. The sample includes roughly 70,000 clones, around 93% of them seen just once. With respect to this clone: Its antigen is currently unknown.

CDR3 length equals 15 residues. Trimming removed 6 bases from V and 1 base from J, with 15 bases in between. Germline V gene sequence: CDR1 MNHNS, CDR2 SASEGT. This rearrangement joins TRBV6-1 to TRBJ1-1; D is perhaps TRBD1 (5 bases). The sample was PBMCs. This sequence originates from a woman aged 30 to 39 in good health and a related stem cell transplant donor. CDR3: CASRDPIRANTEAFF. The DNA for the CDR3 is TGTGCCAGCAGGGACCCGATCAGGGCGAACACTGAAGCTTTCTTT.